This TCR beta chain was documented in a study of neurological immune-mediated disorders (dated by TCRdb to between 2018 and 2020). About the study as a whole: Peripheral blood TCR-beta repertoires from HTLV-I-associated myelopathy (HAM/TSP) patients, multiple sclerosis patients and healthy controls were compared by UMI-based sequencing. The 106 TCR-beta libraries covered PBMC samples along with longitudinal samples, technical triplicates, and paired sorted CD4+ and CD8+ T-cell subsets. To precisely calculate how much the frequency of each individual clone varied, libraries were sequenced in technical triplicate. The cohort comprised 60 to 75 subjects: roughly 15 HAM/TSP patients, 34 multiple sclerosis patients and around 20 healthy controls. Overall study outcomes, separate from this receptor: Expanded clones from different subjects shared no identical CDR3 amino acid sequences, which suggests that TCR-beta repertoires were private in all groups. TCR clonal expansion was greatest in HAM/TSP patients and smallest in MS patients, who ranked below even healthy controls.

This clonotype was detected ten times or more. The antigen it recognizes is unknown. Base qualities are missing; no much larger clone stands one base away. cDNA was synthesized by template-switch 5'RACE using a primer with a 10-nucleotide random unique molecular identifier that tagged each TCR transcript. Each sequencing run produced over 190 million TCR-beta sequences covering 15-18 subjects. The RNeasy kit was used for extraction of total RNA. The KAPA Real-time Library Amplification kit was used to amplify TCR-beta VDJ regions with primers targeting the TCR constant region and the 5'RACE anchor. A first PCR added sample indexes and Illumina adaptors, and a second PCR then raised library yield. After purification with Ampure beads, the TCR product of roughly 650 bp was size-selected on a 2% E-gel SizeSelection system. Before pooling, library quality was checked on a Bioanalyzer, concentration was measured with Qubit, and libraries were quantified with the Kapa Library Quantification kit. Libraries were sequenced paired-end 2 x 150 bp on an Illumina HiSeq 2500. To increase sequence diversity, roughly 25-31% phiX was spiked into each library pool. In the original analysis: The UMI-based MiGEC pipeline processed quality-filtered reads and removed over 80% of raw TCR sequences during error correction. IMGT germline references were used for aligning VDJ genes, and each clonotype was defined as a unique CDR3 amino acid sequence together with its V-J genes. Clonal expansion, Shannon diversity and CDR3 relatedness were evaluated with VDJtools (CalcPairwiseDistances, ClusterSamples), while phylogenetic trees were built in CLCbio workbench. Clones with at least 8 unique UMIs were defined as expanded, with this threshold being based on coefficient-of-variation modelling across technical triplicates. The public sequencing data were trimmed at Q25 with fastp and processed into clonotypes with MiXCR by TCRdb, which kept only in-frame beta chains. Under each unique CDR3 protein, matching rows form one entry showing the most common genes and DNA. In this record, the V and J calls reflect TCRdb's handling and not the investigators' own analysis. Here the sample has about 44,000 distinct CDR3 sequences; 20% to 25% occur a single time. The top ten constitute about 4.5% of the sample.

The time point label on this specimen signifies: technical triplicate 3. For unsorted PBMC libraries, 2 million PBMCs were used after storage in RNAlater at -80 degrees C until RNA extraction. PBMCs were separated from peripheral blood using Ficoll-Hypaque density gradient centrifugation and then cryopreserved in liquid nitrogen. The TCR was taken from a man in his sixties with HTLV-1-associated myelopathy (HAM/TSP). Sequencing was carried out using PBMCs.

The DNA is TGTGCCAGCAGCTTGCGGGGGGAAAAACTGTTTTTT. Translated, this is CASSLRGEKLFF. This chain joins TRBV11-2 to TRBJ1-4; D gene: possibly TRBD1, on 5 matching bases. CDR1 and CDR2 are drawn from the germline V gene: SGHAT, FQNNGV. V and J are truncated by 3 bases and 8 bases respectively, leaving an intervening sequence of 7 bases. The CDR3 contains 12 residues, cysteine and phenylalanine counted. Only the CDR3 region is kept as DNA, spanning 36 bases read in frame from base 1.